This TCR beta chain was sequenced in a study of OX40 agonist ivuxolimab in advanced cancers. Study overall: Males comprised approximately 81% of the group, whose mean age was approximately 60 years (range roughly 20 to 85).

This CDR3 is 15 amino acids long. From germline, CDR1 is SGHNT and CDR2 YYREEE (reference sequence). Trimming stripped 0 bases from V and 0 bases from J, with 8 bases between. Worth noting for this clone: Its antigen is still unknown.

Study-wide findings and caveats: CD8+ T cells were the subset that, on average, had more expanded clones than CD4+. Low normalized clonal expansion also occurred in some nonresponding patients.

TCRdb's copy holds only in-frame clones and misses some; the assay was immunoSEQ multiplex PCR. The top ten clones hold 1.5% to 2% of a sample with 48,000 or so clones, about 87% of them seen once. The input for sequencing was CD4+ or CD8+ T cells sorted from blood, taken in a trial of the OX40 agonist ivuxolimab. The clonotype was recovered from an adult with an advanced solid tumor such as melanoma, head and neck, liver or kidney cancer. This sequence joins TRBV5-4 and TRBJ2-3; D ambiguous. CDR3 sequence reads: CASSLDSRSTDTQYF. The CDR3 nucleotides are TGTGCCAGCAGCTTGGATTCACGGAGCACAGATACGCAGTATTTT. The variable domain in full, with the rest retrieved from reference TRBV5-4 and TRBJ2-3, is ETGVTQSPTHLIKTRGQQVTLRCSSQSGHNTVSWYQQALGQGPQFIFQYYREEENGRGNFPPRFSGLQFPNYSSELNVNALELDDSALYLCASSLDSRSTDTQYFGPGTRLTVL.